This T cell receptor beta chain is from a study of glioma-infiltrating T cells after dendritic cell vaccination. Across the whole study: Patients had newly diagnosed or recurrent glioblastoma and received dendritic cell vaccines.

Germline trimming cut 6 bases from V and 3 bases from J; bases unmatched to any gene: 4. Per germline, CDR1 MNHEY and CDR2 SVGAGI. There are 14 residues in the CDR3. Selection required adequate fresh-frozen tumor tissue plus more than two years' survival data. Generated by immunoSEQ multiplex PCR, the TCRdb table keeps only in-frame clones and is missing some. In the table there are about 32,000 clones, over 90% of which are singletons. This clone was detected once. The sequences come from blood, collected before dendritic cell vaccination. The chain recombines TRBV6-5 with TRBJ1-3, with 8 bases aligning to TRBD1. The source is a human donor with glioblastoma. CDR3 sequence reads: CASSFDRGGNTIYF. The CDR3 DNA reads TGTGCCAGCAGCTTCGACAGGGGTGGAAACACCATATATTTT.